A selection of T cell receptor beta chains follows, all from one sample in a study of blood T cell repertoires in COVID-19. Produced via immunoSEQ multiplex PCR; TCRdb's table is partial and in-frame only. The sample shows about 230,000 clones, about 79% of them seen only once. The sample comprised peripheral blood. These receptors originate from a man aged 35 to 55 who had recovered from COVID-19. Both conserved end residues are part of each CDR3. The D gene is left open where the match is weak. Clone size appears in some rows only: once, few, many, or a class for an expanded clone.

D gene: TRBD1; J gene: TRBJ1-4; clone size: .; V gene: TRBV7-2; CDR3 DNA: TGTGCCAGCAGCGCGAACAGGGGTGAAAAACTGTTTTTT; CDR3 protein: CASSANRGEKLFF
D gene: TRBD1; J gene: TRBJ1-2; clone size: .; V gene: TRBV27; CDR3 DNA: TGTGCCAGCAGGACCGGGACAGGGGGCTACGCAAACTATGGCTACACCTTC; CDR3 protein: CASRTGTGGYANYGYTF
D gene: .; J gene: TRBJ2-3; clone size: .; V gene: TRBV30; CDR3 DNA: TGTGCCCTCTCCCCGGGGGATACGCAGTATTTT; CDR3 protein: CALSPGDTQYF
D gene: TRBD2; J gene: TRBJ2-7; clone size: .; V gene: TRBV4-1; CDR3 DNA: TGCGCCAGCAGCCTAGGACTAGCGACGCGGCGGGGTAACGAGCAGTACTTC; CDR3 protein: CASSLGLATRRGNEQYF
D gene: .; J gene: TRBJ2-5; clone size: many; V gene: TRBV11-3; CDR3 DNA: TGTGCCAGCAGCTTAACCAGGTCCCAAGAGACCCAGTACTTC; CDR3 protein: CASSLTRSQETQYF
D gene: .; J gene: TRBJ2-3; clone size: .; V gene: TRBV20-1; CDR3 DNA: TGCAGTGCTAGCACAACAGATACGCAGTATTTT; CDR3 protein: CSASTTDTQYF
D gene: TRBD1; J gene: TRBJ2-5; clone size: .; V gene: TRBV11-3; CDR3 DNA: TGTGCCAGCAGCTTAGACGCGGACAGGGGGCAAGAGACCCAGTACTTC; CDR3 protein: CASSLDADRGQETQYF
D gene: .; J gene: TRBJ1-1; clone size: .; V gene: TRBV5-1; CDR3 DNA: TGCGCCAGCAGCTTGGTTGGGGGCGGTTGGGACACTGAAGCTTTCTTT; CDR3 protein: CASSLVGGGWDTEAFF
D gene: .; J gene: TRBJ1-2; clone size: few; V gene: TRBV30; CDR3 DNA: TGTGCCTGGATGAGAGGGAGGCACTATGGCTACACCTTC; CDR3 protein: CAWMRGRHYGYTF
D gene: TRBD1; J gene: TRBJ2-2; clone size: .; V gene: TRBV6-5; CDR3 DNA: TGTGCCACTTCTAGGACAGGGCGAGGCGGGGAGCTGTTTTTT; CDR3 protein: CATSRTGRGGELFF
D gene: .; J gene: TRBJ1-5; clone size: .; V gene: TRBV27; CDR3 DNA: TGTGCCAGCAGTTTAAACAGGGCCCATCAGCCCCAGCATTTT; CDR3 protein: CASSLNRAHQPQHF